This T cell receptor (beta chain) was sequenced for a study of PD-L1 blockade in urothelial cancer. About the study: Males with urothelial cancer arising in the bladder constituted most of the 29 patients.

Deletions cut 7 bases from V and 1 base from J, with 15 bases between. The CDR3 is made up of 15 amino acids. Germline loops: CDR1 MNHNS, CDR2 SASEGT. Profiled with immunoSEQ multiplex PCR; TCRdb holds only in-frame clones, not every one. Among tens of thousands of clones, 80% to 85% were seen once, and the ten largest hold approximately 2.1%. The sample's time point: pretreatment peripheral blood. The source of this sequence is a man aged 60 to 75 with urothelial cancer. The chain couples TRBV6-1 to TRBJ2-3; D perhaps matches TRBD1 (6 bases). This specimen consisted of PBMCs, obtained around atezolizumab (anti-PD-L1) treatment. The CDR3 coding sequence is TGTGCCAGCATCTCCGGGGCAGGGGGCACAGATACGCAGTATTTT. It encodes CASISGAGGTDTQYF.